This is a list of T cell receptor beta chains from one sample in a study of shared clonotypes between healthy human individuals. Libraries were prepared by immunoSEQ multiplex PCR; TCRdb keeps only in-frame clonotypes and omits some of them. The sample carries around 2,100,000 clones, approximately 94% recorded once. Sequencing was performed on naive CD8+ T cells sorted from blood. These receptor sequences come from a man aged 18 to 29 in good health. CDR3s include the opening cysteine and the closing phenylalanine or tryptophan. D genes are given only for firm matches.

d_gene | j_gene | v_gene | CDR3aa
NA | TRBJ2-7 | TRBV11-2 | CASSLAPWNKRAAYEQYF
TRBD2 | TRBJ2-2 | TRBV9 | CASSALLAGGELFF
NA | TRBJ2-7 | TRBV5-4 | CASSSSVAPYEQYF
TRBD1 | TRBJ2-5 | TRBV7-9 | CASSSSQGAWETQYF
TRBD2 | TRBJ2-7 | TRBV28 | CASSLRGLAGGPPYEQYF
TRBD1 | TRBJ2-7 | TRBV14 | CASSQDGKGAFSYEQYF
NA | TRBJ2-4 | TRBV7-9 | CASRSGTLDIQYF
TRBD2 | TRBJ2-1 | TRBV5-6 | CASSLGVAGGPQFF
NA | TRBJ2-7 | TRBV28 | CASSHELAENEQYF
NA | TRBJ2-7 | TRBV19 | CASSIWGAYEQYF
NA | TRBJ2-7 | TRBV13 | CASSLGSHSYEQYF
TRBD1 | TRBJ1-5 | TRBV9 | CASSARHQDRGRQPQHF
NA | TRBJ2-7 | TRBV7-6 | CASSPGDGRSSYEQYF
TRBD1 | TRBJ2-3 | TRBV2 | CASRDGTGGRTDTQYF
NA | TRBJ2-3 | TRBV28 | CASSLYTDTQYF
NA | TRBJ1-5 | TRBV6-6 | CASSSTGFGNQPQHF
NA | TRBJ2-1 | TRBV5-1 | CASSLEQGSYNEQFF
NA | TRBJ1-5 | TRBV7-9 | CASSPDWDGRGDQPQHF
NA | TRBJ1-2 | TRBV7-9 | CASSPTLDSPYGYTF
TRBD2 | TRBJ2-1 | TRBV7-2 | CASSLLAGLDNEQFF
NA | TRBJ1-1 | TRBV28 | CASSFPGEAFF
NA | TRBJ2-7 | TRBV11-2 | CASSLQTKTYEQYF
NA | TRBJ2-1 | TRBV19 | CASSIRSWGLEDNEQFF
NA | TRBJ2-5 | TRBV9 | CASSVGQSPGETQYF
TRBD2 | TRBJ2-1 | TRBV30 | CAWSVAGPYNEQFF
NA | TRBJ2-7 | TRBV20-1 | CSAYETGEQYF
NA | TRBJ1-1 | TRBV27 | CASSLRNYKNTEAFF
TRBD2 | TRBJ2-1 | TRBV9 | CASSVVGTSVYNEQFF
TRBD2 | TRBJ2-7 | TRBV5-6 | CASSFRASGYEQYF
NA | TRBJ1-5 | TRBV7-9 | CASSREGSLHQPQHF
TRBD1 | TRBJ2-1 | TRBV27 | CASSLSSGTGRYNEQFF
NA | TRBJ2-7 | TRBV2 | CASRPTYEQYF
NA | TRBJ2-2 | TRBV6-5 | CASSPQNTGELFF
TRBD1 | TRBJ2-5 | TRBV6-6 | CASSTTGKETQYF
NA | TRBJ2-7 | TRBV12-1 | CASSLETYEQYF